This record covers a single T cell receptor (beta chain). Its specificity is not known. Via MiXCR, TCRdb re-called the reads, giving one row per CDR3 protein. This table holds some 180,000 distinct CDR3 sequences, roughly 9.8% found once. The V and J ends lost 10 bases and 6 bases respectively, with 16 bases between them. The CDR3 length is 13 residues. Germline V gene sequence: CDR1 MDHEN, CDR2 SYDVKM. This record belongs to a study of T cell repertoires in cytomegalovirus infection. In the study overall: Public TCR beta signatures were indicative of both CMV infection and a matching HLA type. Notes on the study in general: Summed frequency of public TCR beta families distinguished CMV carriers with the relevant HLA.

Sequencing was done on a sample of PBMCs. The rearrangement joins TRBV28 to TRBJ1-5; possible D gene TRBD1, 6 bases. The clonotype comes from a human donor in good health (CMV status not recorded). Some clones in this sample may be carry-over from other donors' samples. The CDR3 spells CATCSAQGQPQHF. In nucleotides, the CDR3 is TGTGCCACCTGTTCCGCACAGGGTCAGCCCCAGCATTTT.